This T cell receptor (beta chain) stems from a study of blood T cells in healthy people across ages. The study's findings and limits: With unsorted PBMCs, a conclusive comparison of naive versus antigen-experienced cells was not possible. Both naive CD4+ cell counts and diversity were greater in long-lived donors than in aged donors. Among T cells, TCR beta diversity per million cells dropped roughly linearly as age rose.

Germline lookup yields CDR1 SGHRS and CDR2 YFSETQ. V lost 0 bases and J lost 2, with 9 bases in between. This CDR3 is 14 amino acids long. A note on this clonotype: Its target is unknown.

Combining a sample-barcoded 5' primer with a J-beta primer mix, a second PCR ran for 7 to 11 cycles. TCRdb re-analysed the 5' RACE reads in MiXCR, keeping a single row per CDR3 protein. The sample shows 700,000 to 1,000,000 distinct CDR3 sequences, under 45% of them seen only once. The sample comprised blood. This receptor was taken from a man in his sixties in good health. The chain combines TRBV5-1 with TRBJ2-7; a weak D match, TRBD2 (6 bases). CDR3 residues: CASSLEGLPYEQYF. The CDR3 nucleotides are TGCGCCAGCAGCTTGGAGGGACTGCCCTACGAGCAGTACTTC.